The 3 T cell receptor beta chains given below trace back to one sample, sequenced in a study of monozygotic twins with inflammatory bowel disease (dated by TCRdb to between 2018 and 2021). Library creation used 5' RACE. Data came from an Illumina HiSeq 2500. Once TCRdb had reprocessed the reads, it stored one entry per CDR3 protein sequence and supplied no DNA. This sample's clone table shows about 420,000 distinct CDR3 sequences. 2% to 3% of the sample comes from the top ten. The sequencing sample was made of blood. Every receptor here comes from a human donor with ulcerative colitis or Crohn's disease, or a healthy co-twin of an affected twin (not recorded which).

The CDR3: CASSYSPYEQYF. V and J are TRBV6-2 or TRBV6-3 and TRBJ2-7. From germline, CDR1 is MNHEY and CDR2 SVGEGT. The CDR3 spans 12 residues.

This sequence joins TRBV7-3 and TRBJ2-1; TCRdb's D gene call, TRBD2, goes unchecked for lack of DNA. Looked up from germline, CDR1 is SGHTA and CDR2 is FQGTGA. This CDR3 comprises 15 residues. CDR3 region: CASSSPGLRPHEQFF.

The CDR3 spells CASSQLGASGVTNTGELFF. The chain links TRBV11-2 to TRBJ2-2; TCRdb selects TRBD2, and the lack of DNA leaves this call unchecked. The CDR3 sequence is 19 residues long. Germline V gene sequence: CDR1 SGHAT, CDR2 FQNNGV.